This T cell receptor (beta chain) is drawn from a study of shared clonotypes between healthy human individuals. Concerning this clone: Just one base apart from a much larger clone, this may be a read error. The sample contains more than one DNA sequence encoding this CDR3.

V was trimmed by 1 base and J by 1 base, leaving 10 bases between them. CDR1 SNHLY and CDR2 FYNNEI come from the germline V gene. The CDR3 runs 16 residues. Clones were sequenced by immunoSEQ multiplex PCR, and TCRdb holds only the in-frame ones, with some missing. Of about 490,000 clones in the sample, about 79% are singletons; the top ten hold 13%. This receptor was taken from a woman in her 40s in good health. Some clones in this sample may be carry-over from other donors' samples. The V and J genes are TRBV2 and TRBJ1-4; D possibly corresponds to TRBD1 (5 bases). Sequencing input: PBMCs. This CDR3 is CASSEGAGRTNEKLFF. CDR3 nucleotide sequence: TGTGCCAGCAGTGAAGGGGCGGGACGAACTAATGAAAAACTGTTTTTT.